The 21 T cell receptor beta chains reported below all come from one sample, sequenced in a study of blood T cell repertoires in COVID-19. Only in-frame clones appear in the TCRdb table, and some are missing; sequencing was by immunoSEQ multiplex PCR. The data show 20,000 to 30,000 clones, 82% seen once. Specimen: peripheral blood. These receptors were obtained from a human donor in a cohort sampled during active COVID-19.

For the CDR3, the DNA is TGCGCCAGCAGCTTACCTAGCGGGAGTGGGACCGGGGAGCTGTTTTTT. Its translation: CASSLPSGSGTGELFF. V usage is TRBV5-1 and J usage is TRBJ2-2; 10 positions match TRBD2. CDR1 is SGHRS, CDR2 YFSETQ, per germline. The CDR3 covers 16 residues. J was trimmed by 5 bases and V by 2 bases; bases with no gene match: 6.

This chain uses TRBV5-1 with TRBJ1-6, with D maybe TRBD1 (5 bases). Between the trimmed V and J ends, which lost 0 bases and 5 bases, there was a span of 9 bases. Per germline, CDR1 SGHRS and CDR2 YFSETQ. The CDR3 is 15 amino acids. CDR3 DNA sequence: TGCGCCAGCAGCTTGGCCCAGGGTAATAATTCACCCCTCCACTTT. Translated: CASSLAQGNNSPLHF.

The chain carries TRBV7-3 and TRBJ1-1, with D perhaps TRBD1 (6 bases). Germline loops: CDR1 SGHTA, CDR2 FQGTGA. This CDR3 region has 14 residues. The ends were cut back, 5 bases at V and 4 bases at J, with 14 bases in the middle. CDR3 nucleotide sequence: TGTGCCAGCAGCCTCACTACAGGGAGCACTGAAGCTTTCTTT. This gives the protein CASSLTTGSTEAFF. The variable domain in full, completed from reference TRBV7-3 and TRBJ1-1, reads GAGVSQTPSNKVTEKGKYVELRCDPISGHTALYWYRQSLGQGPEFLIYFQGTGAADDSGLPNDRFFAVRPEGSVSTLKIQRTERGDSAVYLCASSLTTGSTEAFFGQGTRLTVV.

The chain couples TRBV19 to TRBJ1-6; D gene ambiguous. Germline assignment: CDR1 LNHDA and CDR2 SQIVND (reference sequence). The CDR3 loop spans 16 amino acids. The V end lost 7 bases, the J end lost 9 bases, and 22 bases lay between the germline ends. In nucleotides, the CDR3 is TGTGCCAGTACCGTCCCGGGTTCTACGGCCTCTTCACCCCTCCACTTT. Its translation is CASTVPGSTASSPLHF.

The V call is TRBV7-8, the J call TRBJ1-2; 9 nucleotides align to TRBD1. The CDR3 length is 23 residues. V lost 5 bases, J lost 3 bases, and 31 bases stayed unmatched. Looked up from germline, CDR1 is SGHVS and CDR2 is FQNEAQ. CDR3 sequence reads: CASSPLFSPPPGQGEGDYYGYTF. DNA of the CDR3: TGTGCCAGCAGCCCGCTCTTTTCCCCCCCGCCGGGACAGGGTGAGGGGGATTACTATGGCTACACCTTC.

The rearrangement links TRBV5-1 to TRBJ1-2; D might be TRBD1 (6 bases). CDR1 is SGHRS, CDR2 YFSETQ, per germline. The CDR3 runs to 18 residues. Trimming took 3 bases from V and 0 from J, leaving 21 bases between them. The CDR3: CASSWTGSVRTANYGYTF. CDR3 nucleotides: TGCGCCAGCAGCTGGACTGGTTCTGTCAGGACAGCTAACTATGGCTACACCTTC.

CDR3 bases: TGCAGCTCCGACCTAGCGGGGGGACCAGATACGCAGTATTTT. This sequence encodes CSSDLAGGPDTQYF. The chain employs TRBV29-1 and TRBJ2-3, with 11 positions matching TRBD2. J gave up 4 bases and V 8 bases, and 8 bases lay outside the gene matches. The CDR3 runs to 14 residues. Per the germline V gene, CDR1 is SQVTM and CDR2 is ANQGSEA.

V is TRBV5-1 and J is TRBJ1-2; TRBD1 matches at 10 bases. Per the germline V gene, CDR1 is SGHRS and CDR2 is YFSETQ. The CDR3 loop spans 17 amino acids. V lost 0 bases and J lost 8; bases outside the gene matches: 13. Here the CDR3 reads CASSLGRQGAVSEGYTF. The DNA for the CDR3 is TGCGCCAGCAGCTTGGGCCGACAGGGGGCCGTTTCGGAAGGCTACACCTTC.

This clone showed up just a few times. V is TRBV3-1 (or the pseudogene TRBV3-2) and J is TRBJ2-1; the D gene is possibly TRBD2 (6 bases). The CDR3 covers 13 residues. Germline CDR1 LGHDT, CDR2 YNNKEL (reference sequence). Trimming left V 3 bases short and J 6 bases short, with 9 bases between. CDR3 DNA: TGTGCCAGCAGCCAGTTACTAGCCAATGAGCAGTTCTTC. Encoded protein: CASSQLLANEQFF.

The CDR3 is CASGPNARPASDTQYF. Written as DNA, the CDR3 is TGTGCTAGTGGCCCCAATGCCAGGCCGGCATCAGATACGCAGTATTTT. V gene TRBV12-5 combines with J gene TRBJ2-3; D is uncertain. The V and J ends lost 6 bases and 4 bases respectively, with 20 bases between them. This CDR3 spans 16 amino acids. The germline gives CDR1 LGHNT, CDR2 FRNRAP.

CDR3 bases: TGTGCCAGCAGCCAACTTCGACAGCTTTCCACCGGGGAGCTGTTTTTT. Its protein is CASSQLRQLSTGELFF. The rearrangement joins TRBV3-1 (or the pseudogene TRBV3-2) to TRBJ2-2; tentatively, D is TRBD1 (5 bases). The germline V and J ends were trimmed by 2 bases and 4 bases, with 14 bases remaining between them. The CDR3 sequence is 16 residues long. The germline V gene has CDR1 LGHDT and CDR2 YNNKEL (reference sequence).

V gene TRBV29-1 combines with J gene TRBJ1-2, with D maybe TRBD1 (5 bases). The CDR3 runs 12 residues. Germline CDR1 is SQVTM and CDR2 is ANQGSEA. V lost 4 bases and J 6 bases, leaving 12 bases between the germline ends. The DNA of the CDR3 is TGCAGCGTTGTCGGGGGATCGGATGGCTACACCTTC. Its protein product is CSVVGGSDGYTF. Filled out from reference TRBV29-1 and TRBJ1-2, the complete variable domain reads SAVISQKPSRDICQRGTSLTIQCQVDSQVTMMFWYRQQPGQSLTLIATANQGSEATYESGFVIDKFPISRPNLTFSTLTVSNMSPEDSSIYLCSVVGGSDGYTFGSGTRLTVV.

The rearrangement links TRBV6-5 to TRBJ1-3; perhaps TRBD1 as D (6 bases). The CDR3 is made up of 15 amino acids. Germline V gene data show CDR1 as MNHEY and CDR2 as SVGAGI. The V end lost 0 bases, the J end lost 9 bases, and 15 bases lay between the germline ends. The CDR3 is CASSYSQGQGATIYF. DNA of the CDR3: TGTGCCAGCAGTTACTCGCAGGGACAAGGAGCCACCATATATTTT.

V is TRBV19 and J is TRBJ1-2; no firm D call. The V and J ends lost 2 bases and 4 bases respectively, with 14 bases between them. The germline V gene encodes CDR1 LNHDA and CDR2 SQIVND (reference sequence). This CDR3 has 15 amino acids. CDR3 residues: CASSISLGQVYGYTF. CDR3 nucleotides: TGTGCCAGTAGTATATCTTTGGGCCAGGTCTATGGCTACACCTTC.

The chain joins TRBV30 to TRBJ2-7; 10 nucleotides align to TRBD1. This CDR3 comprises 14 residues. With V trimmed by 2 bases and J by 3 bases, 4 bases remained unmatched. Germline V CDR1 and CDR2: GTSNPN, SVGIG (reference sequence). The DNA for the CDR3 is TGTGCCTGGAGTCTGGGACAGGGGATCTACGAGCAGTACTTC. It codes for CAWSLGQGIYEQYF. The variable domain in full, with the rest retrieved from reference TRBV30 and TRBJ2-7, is SQTIHQWPATLVQPVGSPLSLECTVEGTSNPNLYWYRQAAGRGLQLLFYSVGIGQISSEVPQNLSASRPQDRQFILSSKKLLLSDSGFYLCAWSLGQGIYEQYFGPGTRLTVT.

This CDR3 is CASSVDGRALETQYF. The CDR3 nucleotides are TGTGCCAGCAGCGTAGACGGGAGGGCCCTGGAGACCCAGTACTTC. The chain uses TRBV9 and TRBJ2-5, with 8 positions matching TRBD2. CDR3 length: 15 amino acids. Germline V lookup: CDR1 SGDLS, CDR2 YYNGEE. The V and J ends lost 0 bases and 5 bases, in that order; junction bases with no gene match: 6.

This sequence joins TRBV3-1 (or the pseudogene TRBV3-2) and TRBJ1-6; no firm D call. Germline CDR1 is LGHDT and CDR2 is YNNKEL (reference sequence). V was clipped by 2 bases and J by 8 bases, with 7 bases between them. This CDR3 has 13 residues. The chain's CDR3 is CASSQSYDSPLHF. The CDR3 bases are TGTGCCAGCAGCCAATCTTATGATTCACCCCTCCACTTT.

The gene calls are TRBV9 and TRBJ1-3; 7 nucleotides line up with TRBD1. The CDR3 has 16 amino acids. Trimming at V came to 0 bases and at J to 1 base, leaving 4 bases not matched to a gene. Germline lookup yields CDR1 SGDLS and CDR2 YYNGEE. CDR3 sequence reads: CASSVEGQSSGNTIYF. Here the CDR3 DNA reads TGTGCCAGCAGCGTAGAGGGACAGTCATCTGGAAACACCATATATTTT. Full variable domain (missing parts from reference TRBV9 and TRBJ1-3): DSGVTQTPKHLITATGQRVTLRCSPRSGDLSVYWYQQSLDQGLQFLIQYYNGEERAKGNILERFSAQQFPDLHSELNLSSLELGDSALYFCASSVEGQSSGNTIYFGEGSWLTVV.

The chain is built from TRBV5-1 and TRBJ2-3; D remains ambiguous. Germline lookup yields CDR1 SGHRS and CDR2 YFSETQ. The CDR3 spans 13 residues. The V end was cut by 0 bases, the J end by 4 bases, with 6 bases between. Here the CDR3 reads CASSLVKSDTQYF. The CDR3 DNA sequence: TGCGCCAGCAGCTTGGTTAAATCAGATACGCAGTATTTT.

CDR3 in amino acids: CASSWTGTGANVLTF. The DNA for the CDR3 is TGTGCCAGCAGTTGGACAGGGACTGGGGCCAACGTCCTGACTTTC. J is TRBJ2-6 and V is TRBV28, with 8 bases matching TRBD1. This CDR3 comprises 15 residues. The germline V gene encodes CDR1 MDHEN and CDR2 SYDVKM. V shed 4 bases, J shed 2 bases, and the junction held 1 base outside the gene matches.

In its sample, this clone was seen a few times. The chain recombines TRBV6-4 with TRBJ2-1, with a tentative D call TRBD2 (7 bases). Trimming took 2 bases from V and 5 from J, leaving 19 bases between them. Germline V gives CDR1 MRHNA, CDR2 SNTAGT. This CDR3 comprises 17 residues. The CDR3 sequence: CASSDGGGPPIDNEQFF. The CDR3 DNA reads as TGTGCCAGCAGTGACGGGGGGGGCCCTCCCATAGACAATGAGCAGTTCTTC.